This T cell receptor (beta chain) is drawn from a study of shared clonotypes between healthy human individuals. This clone was seen a few times. V was pared by 2 bases and J by 3 bases, with 11 bases between. Looked up from germline, CDR1 is SGHNT and CDR2 is YENEEA. The CDR3 extends over 15 amino acids. Data came from immunoSEQ multiplex PCR; TCRdb stores just in-frame clones and leaves some out. The table has approximately 1,000,000 clones, roughly 80% seen once. The sample consisted of memory CD4+ T cells from PBMCs. Subset indicated: CD45RA-negative fraction. This sequence joins TRBV11-3 and TRBJ2-1; perhaps TRBD2 as D (5 bases). The receptor comes from a man between 18 and 29 years old in good health. Some clones in this sample may be carry-over from other donors' samples. CDR3 sequence reads: CASSLRPGSYNEQFF. The CDR3 DNA reads as TGTGCCAGCAGCTTACGACCGGGGAGCTACAATGAGCAGTTCTTC.